The present T cell receptor beta chain was sequenced within a study of blood T cell repertoires in COVID-19. Overall study context: PBMCs, B-cell-depleted T cells, or T cells provided the cDNA or gDNA that made up the material.

Authors' analysis steps: Quantification of nucleated cells was approximated via reference gene primer amplification. Assay used: immunoSEQ multiplex PCR; TCRdb lists only in-frame clones, some missing. That table is the source of V, J and clone size, and D and trimming were worked out from the DNA. The data contain 40,000 to 50,000 clones, around 86% of them singletons. Losses at the gene ends were 2 bases for V and 0 bases for J; bases not matched to a gene: 5. This CDR3 has 16 amino acids. Germline CDR1 is SGHDT and CDR2 is YYEEEE. This receptor was identified in a man in his forties or fifties with active COVID-19. Sequenced input: peripheral blood. This chain joins TRBV5-6 and TRBJ2-1, with TRBD2 matching over 7 bases. CDR3 sequence (DNA): TGTGCCAGCAGCTTCGATCTAGCGGTCTCCTACAATGAGCAGTTCTTC. It is translated as CASSFDLAVSYNEQFF.